The 9 T cell receptor beta chains presented below share a single source sample, sequenced in a study of blood T cell repertoires in COVID-19 (dated by TCRdb to 2018 to 2021). The method behind the library was the immunoSEQ multiplex PCR assay. This is the immuneACCESS table as TCRdb keeps it, with only in-frame sequences that have V and J called. A part of the clones is gone; compared with another copy, unresolved V genes explain less than half, and the rest is unexplained. This sample holds roughly 250,000 clones; approximately 87% were observed only once. The top ten hold around 12% of the sample. Sequenced material: peripheral blood. These receptor sequences come from a woman aged 25 to 45 with COVID-19, enrolled during active disease.

The gene calls are TRBV7-2 and TRBJ1-2; 7 nucleotides align to TRBD1. CDR3 length: 14 residues. V gave up 5 bases and J gave up 8 bases; unmatched junction bases: 11. Germline V lookup: CDR1 SGHTA, CDR2 FQGNSA. CDR3 DNA sequence: TGTGCCAGCAGCCAAATCGGGACAGCCTTCGGCTACACCTTC. Its translation is CASSQIGTAFGYTF.

The chain carries TRBV6-4 and TRBJ2-2; 8 bases map to TRBD2. The V and J ends lost 2 bases and 3 bases, in that order; junction bases with no gene match: 8. The CDR3 consists of 17 residues. Germline lookup yields CDR1 MRHNA and CDR2 SNTAGT. The CDR3 is CASSDLPLAGYTGELFF. For the CDR3, the DNA is TGTGCCAGCAGTGACCTCCCTCTAGCGGGTTACACCGGGGAGCTGTTTTTT.

This chain joins TRBV5-5 and TRBJ2-5; 9 bases fit TRBD2. The CDR3 extends over 14 amino acids. Trimming took 7 bases from V and 5 from J; bases not matched to a gene: 9. Germline CDR1 and CDR2: SGHKS and YYEKEE (reference sequence). As DNA, the CDR3 is TGTGCCAGCGGTCGGCGGGGGGGCCTGGAGACCCAGTACTTC. It encodes CASGRRGGLETQYF. The complete variable domain, with remaining parts taken from reference TRBV5-5 and TRBJ2-5, reads DAGVTQSPTHLIKTRGQQVTLRCSPISGHKSVSWYQQVLGQGPQFIFQYYEKEERGRGNFPDRFSARQFPNYSSELNVNALLLGDSALYLCASGRRGGLETQYFGPGTRLLVL.

The rearrangement links TRBV6-2 or TRBV6-3 to TRBJ2-3; D ambiguous. Between the trimmed V and J ends, which lost 4 bases and 9 bases, there was a span of 17 bases. The V gene's germline CDR1 is MNHEY and CDR2 SVGEGT. CDR3 size: 14 residues. The chain's CDR3 is CASSSSVPLVTQYF. The CDR3 coding sequence is TGTGCCAGCAGTTCCTCGGTCCCCCTAGTCACGCAGTATTTT.

This clone was observed a few times. The chain has TRBV19 and TRBJ2-3; 8 bases fit TRBD2. Germline V gives CDR1 LNHDA, CDR2 SQIVND (reference sequence). The CDR3 extends over 14 amino acids. Trimming removed 5 bases from V and 1 base from J; junction bases left unmatched: 2. The CDR3 DNA reads TGTGCCAGTAGTGGTAGCGGGGGCACAGATACGCAGTATTTT. Its protein is CASSGSGGTDTQYF.

This chain uses TRBV14 with TRBJ2-7, with D perhaps matching TRBD2 (7 bases). CDR1 SGHDN and CDR2 FVKESK come from the germline V gene. The CDR3 spans 13 residues. The V end lost 5 bases, the J end lost 6 bases, and 14 bases lay between the germline ends. CDR3 DNA sequence: TGTGCCAGCAGCGGGGGGGCCTCAGGCGAGCAGTACTTC. Residues: CASSGGASGEQYF.

The rearrangement links TRBV24-1 to TRBJ1-4; 11 bases agree with TRBD1. From germline, CDR1 is KGHDR and CDR2 SFDVKD. The CDR3 sequence is 15 residues long. Trimming cost V 3 bases and J 6 bases; bases outside gene matches: 2. The CDR3 region is CATSDAGQGDEKLFF. Written as DNA, the CDR3 is TGTGCCACCAGTGATGCGGGACAGGGGGATGAAAAACTGTTTTTT.

The genes are TRBV10-2 and TRBJ1-5; D possibly corresponds to TRBD1 (6 bases). The CDR3 covers 14 residues. V was trimmed by 4 bases and J by 3 bases, leaving 10 bases between them. Germline lookup yields CDR1 WSHSY and CDR2 SAAADI. CDR3 in DNA: TGCGCCAGCAGTGTGCAGGGGAACAATCAGCCCCAGCATTTT. It encodes CASSVQGNNQPQHF.

This chain joins TRBV2 and TRBJ1-2; possibly TRBD1 for D (6 bases). The V end was cut by 6 bases, the J end by 2 bases, with 13 bases between. The germline V gene encodes CDR1 SNHLY and CDR2 FYNNEI. The length of the CDR3 is 14 residues. The CDR3 coding sequence is TGTGCCAGCAGCCCACAGGGCCGGAACTATGGCTACACCTTC. This encodes CASSPQGRNYGYTF.